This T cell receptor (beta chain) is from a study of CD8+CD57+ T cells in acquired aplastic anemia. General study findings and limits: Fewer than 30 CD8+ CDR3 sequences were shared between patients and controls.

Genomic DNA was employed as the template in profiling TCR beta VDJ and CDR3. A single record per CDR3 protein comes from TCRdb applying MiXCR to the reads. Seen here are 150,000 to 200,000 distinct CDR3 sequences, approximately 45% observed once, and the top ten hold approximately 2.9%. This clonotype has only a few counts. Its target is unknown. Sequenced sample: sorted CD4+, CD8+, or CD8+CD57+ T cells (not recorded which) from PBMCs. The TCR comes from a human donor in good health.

CDR3 loop: CASSIGQVNTEAFF. The CDR3 nucleotides read TGTGCCAGTAGTATAGGGCAAGTGAACACTGAAGCTTTCTTT. The gene calls are TRBV19 and TRBJ1-1, with unresolved D. The CDR3 has 14 residues. V was pared by 1 base and J by 0 bases, with 6 bases between. Germline loops: CDR1 LNHDA, CDR2 SQIVND (reference sequence).